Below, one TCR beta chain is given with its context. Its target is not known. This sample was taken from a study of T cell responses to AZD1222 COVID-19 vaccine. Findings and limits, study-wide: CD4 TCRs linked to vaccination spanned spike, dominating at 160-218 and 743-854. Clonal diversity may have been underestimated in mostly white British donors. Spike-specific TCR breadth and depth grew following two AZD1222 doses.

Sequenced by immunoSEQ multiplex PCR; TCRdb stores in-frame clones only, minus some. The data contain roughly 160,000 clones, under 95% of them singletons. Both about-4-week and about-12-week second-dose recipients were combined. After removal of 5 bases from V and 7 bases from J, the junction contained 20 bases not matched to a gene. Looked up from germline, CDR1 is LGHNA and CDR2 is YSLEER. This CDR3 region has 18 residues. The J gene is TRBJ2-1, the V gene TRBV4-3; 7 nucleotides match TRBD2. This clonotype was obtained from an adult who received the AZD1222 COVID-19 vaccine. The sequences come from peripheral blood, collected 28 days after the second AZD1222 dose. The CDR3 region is CASSASPAGGSIWNEQFF. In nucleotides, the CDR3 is TGCGCCAGCAGCGCCTCGCCCGCTGGCGGGAGCATCTGGAATGAGCAGTTCTTC.